The 27 T cell receptor beta chains given below trace back to one sample, sequenced in a study of blood T cell repertoires in COVID-19. The method was immunoSEQ multiplex PCR; TCRdb's version includes in-frame clones alone and lacks a portion of them. The sample comprises about 300,000 clones, about nine tenths of which are singletons, and 6.8% rests with the top ten. Material: peripheral blood. The receptors here all came from a woman younger than 45 with COVID-19, enrolled during active disease.

V gene TRBV9 combines with J gene TRBJ1-2; D not certain. Germline assignment: CDR1 SGDLS and CDR2 YYNGEE. This CDR3 spans 14 amino acids. V was clipped by 0 bases and J by 10 bases, with 16 bases between them. CDR3: CASSVAPMGGLYTF. The CDR3 DNA sequence: TGTGCCAGCAGCGTAGCCCCGATGGGAGGACTCTACACCTTC. Based on the CDR3 plus reference TRBV9 and TRBJ1-2, the full variable domain is DSGVTQTPKHLITATGQRVTLRCSPRSGDLSVYWYQQSLDQGLQFLIQYYNGEERAKGNILERFSAQQFPDLHSELNLSSLELGDSALYFCASSVAPMGGLYTFGSGTRLTVV.

V usage is TRBV6-2 or TRBV6-3 and J usage is TRBJ2-1; a possible D gene is TRBD1 (5 bases). Germline V gene data show CDR1 as MNHEY and CDR2 as SVGEGT. CDR3 length equals 17 residues. V was clipped by 5 bases and J by 5 bases, with 22 bases between them. CDR3 bases: TGTGCCAGCAGTGCAAAGGTGCCTTCCGACAGAAACAATGAGCAGTTCTTC. Encoded protein: CASSAKVPSDRNNEQFF.

V gene TRBV15 combines with J gene TRBJ2-3; 14 bases map to TRBD2. The V and J ends lost 2 bases and 3 bases, in that order; junction bases with no gene match: 7. The CDR3 runs to 18 residues. The germline V gene encodes CDR1 LNHNV and CDR2 YYDKDF (reference sequence). CDR3 sequence (DNA): TGTGCCACCAGCAGATGGGAGGGACTAGCGGGAGAAACAGATACGCAGTATTTT. It is translated as CATSRWEGLAGETDTQYF.

The V call is TRBV27, the J call TRBJ1-5, with D possibly matching TRBD1 (5 bases). Germline V gene lookup returns CDR1 MNHEY and CDR2 SMNVEV (reference sequence). V was pared by 2 bases and J by 5 bases, with 16 bases between. This CDR3 comprises 16 residues. The DNA for the CDR3 is TGTGCCAGCAGTTTACTGGGTTCAGGGCCGTATCAGCCCCAGCATTTT. This codes for CASSLLGSGPYQPQHF.

This chain links TRBV19 with TRBJ1-1, with 7 bases aligning to TRBD1. V was clipped by 1 base and J by 5 bases; unmatched bases: 4. The germline CDR1 and CDR2 sequences are LNHDA and SQIVND (reference sequence). The CDR3 sequence is 14 residues long. CDR3 coding DNA: TGTGCCAGTAGTATAGGGTGGGGACAGACTGAAGCTTTCTTT. Protein product: CASSIGWGQTEAFF.

The rearrangement joins TRBV29-1 to TRBJ2-2, with TRBD1 matching 12 bases. CDR1 SQVTM and CDR2 ANQGSEA come from the germline V gene. The CDR3 consists of 16 residues. J was trimmed by 5 bases and V by 6 bases; bases with no gene match: 10. The CDR3 DNA is TGCAGCGTGGCTCCGGGACAGGGGGCGAGAACCGGGGAGCTGTTTTTT. Amino acid sequence: CSVAPGQGARTGELFF.

This chain uses TRBV5-4 with TRBJ1-1; a possible D gene is TRBD1 (6 bases). CDR3 size: 15 residues. Trimming stripped 2 bases from V and 3 bases from J, with 14 bases between. CDR1 is SGHNT, CDR2 YYREEE, per germline (reference sequence). As DNA, the CDR3 is TGTGCCAGCAGCTTCGCCAGGGGCCGGTACACTGAAGCTTTCTTT. Residues: CASSFARGRYTEAFF. The full variable domain, its missing parts supplied by reference TRBV5-4 and TRBJ1-1, is ETGVTQSPTHLIKTRGQQVTLRCSSQSGHNTVSWYQQALGQGPQFIFQYYREEENGRGNFPPRFSGLQFPNYSSELNVNALELDDSALYLCASSFARGRYTEAFFGQGTRLTVV.

The chain uses TRBV19 and TRBJ2-7, with 9 bases aligning to TRBD1. Germline V gene lookup returns CDR1 LNHDA and CDR2 SQIVND (reference sequence). V lost 4 bases, J lost 13 bases, and 20 bases stayed unmatched. The CDR3 has 16 residues. The chain's CDR3 is CASSTSPVQGAAYYYF. CDR3 nucleotides: TGTGCCAGTAGTACGTCTCCGGTACAGGGGGCCGCTTATTATTACTTC.

This clone was detected only a few times. The chain has TRBV7-8 and TRBJ2-7; 13 nucleotides line up with TRBD2. CDR1 is SGHVS and CDR2 is FQNEAQ in the germline V gene. CDR3 length: 15 residues. After removal of 5 bases from V and 6 bases from J, the junction contained 7 bases not matched to a gene. In DNA form, the CDR3 reads TGTGCCAGCAGCCCACGGACTAGCGGGAGTATCGAGCAGTACTTC. Its protein is CASSPRTSGSIEQYF.

This rearrangement joins TRBV5-1 to TRBJ2-7; the D is unclear. The length of the CDR3 is 12 residues. With 6 bases removed from V and 0 bases from J, the gap between germline ends came to 7 bases. Germline CDR1 SGHRS, CDR2 YFSETQ. This CDR3 reads CASTQDSYEQYF. The CDR3 DNA reads TGCGCCAGCACCCAGGACTCCTACGAGCAGTACTTC. Full variable domain (remainder filled in from reference TRBV5-1 and TRBJ2-7): KAGVTQTPRYLIKTRGQQVTLSCSPISGHRSVSWYQQTPGQGLQFLFEYFSETQRNKGNFPGRFSGRQFSNSRSEMNVSTLELGDSALYLCASTQDSYEQYFGPGTRLTVT.

V usage is TRBV27 and J usage is TRBJ1-1, with D uncertain. The CDR3 spans 13 residues. CDR1 is MNHEY and CDR2 is SMNVEV in the germline V gene (reference sequence). Between the trimmed V and J ends, which lost 3 bases and 1 base, there was a span of 6 bases. This CDR3 is CASSFSGNTEAFF. DNA of the CDR3: TGTGCCAGCAGTTTTTCGGGGAACACTGAAGCTTTCTTT.

This clone was recorded a few times. The chain is built from TRBV19 and TRBJ1-3, with 7 bases identical to TRBD1. The CDR3 length is 16 residues. Germline-derived CDR1 and CDR2 are LNHDA and SQIVND (reference sequence). Trimming took 6 bases from V and 1 from J; bases not matched to a gene: 9. The CDR3 nucleotides are TGTGCCAGTAGCCAAGCCGGGACAGTATCTGGAAACACCATATATTTT. Protein sequence: CASSQAGTVSGNTIYF.

This clone was seen only once. The chain recombines TRBV27 with TRBJ1-2; D is possibly TRBD1 (6 bases). The CDR3 has 13 amino acids. The germline CDR1 and CDR2 sequences are MNHEY and SMNVEV (reference sequence). Trimming took 6 bases from V and 4 from J, leaving 12 bases between them. CDR3 amino acids: CASSQQGSYGYTF. The CDR3 bases are TGTGCCAGCAGCCAACAGGGTTCCTATGGCTACACCTTC.

This sequence joins TRBV5-6 and TRBJ1-5; TRBD1 is a possible D gene (5 bases). The CDR3 length is 16 residues. V shed 1 base and J shed 5 bases, with 16 bases lying between them. Germline values: CDR1 SGHDT, CDR2 YYEEEE. CDR3: CASSLTAGGSDQPQHF. CDR3 sequence (DNA): TGTGCCAGCAGCTTGACGGCGGGGGGTTCTGATCAGCCCCAGCATTTT.

The chain joins TRBV5-1 to TRBJ2-5; no clear D gene. V was clipped by 2 bases and J by 4 bases, with 9 bases between them. Per the germline V gene, CDR1 is SGHRS and CDR2 is YFSETQ. This CDR3 has 13 amino acids. The CDR3 DNA sequence: TGCGCCAGCAGCTTTGGCCCGATAGAGACCCAGTACTTC. It codes for CASSFGPIETQYF.

The J gene is TRBJ2-7, the V gene TRBV7-2, with 8 nucleotides matching TRBD2. After removal of 0 bases from V and 6 bases from J, the junction contained 10 bases not matched to a gene. The CDR3 spans 16 residues. Germline lookup yields CDR1 SGHTA and CDR2 FQGNSA. The CDR3 DNA sequence: TGTGCCAGCAGCTTAGCGAGAGTAGCGGGAAGGGGCGAGCAGTACTTC. As protein: CASSLARVAGRGEQYF.

This clone was observed a single time. This chain links TRBV6-2 or TRBV6-3 with TRBJ1-5; D might be TRBD1 (6 bases). Trimming pared 4 bases from V and 6 bases from J, leaving 19 bases between. CDR1 is MNHEY and CDR2 is SVGEGT in the germline V gene. The CDR3 has 16 residues. The CDR3 nucleotides are TGTGCCAGCAGTTCCCCCCGTATCGGCAGGGGTCAGCCCCAGCATTTT. Protein product: CASSSPRIGRGQPQHF.

CDR3 sequence: CASSLRERDRSSYNEQFF. In DNA form, the CDR3 reads TGTGCCAGCAGCTTAAGGGAGAGGGACAGAAGCTCCTACAATGAGCAGTTCTTC. The gene calls are TRBV11-3 and TRBJ2-1; TRBD1 matches at 7 bases. The CDR3 contains 18 residues. In germline, CDR1 is SGHNT, CDR2 YENEEA. Trimming took 2 bases from V and 0 from J; bases not matched to a gene: 10.

This clone was seen more than once but under ten times. The chain is built from TRBV6-5 and TRBJ1-1; D is possibly TRBD1 (5 bases). V was shortened by 10 bases and J by 6 bases, with 18 bases between the two germline ends. CDR1 MNHEY and CDR2 SVGAGI come from the germline V gene. The CDR3 covers 13 residues. The DNA of the CDR3 is TGTGCCACCCATTGGGCAAGGGGCGCTGAAGCTTTCTTT. Translated, it gives CATHWARGAEAFF.

This chain joins TRBV18 and TRBJ2-2; TRBD2 agrees at 10 bases. Germline CDR1 reads KGHSH; CDR2 reads LQKENI. This CDR3 spans 14 amino acids. V lost 3 bases to trimming and J lost 7 bases; unmatched junction nucleotides: 2. The CDR3, as DNA: TGTGCCAGCTCACCTGGACTAGCGGTCGGGGAGCTGTTTTTT. This gives the protein CASSPGLAVGELFF. The complete variable domain, with remaining parts taken from reference TRBV18 and TRBJ2-2, reads NAGVMQNPRHLVRRRGQEARLRCSPMKGHSHVYWYRQLPEEGLKFMVYLQKENIIDESGMPKERFSAEFPKEGPSILRIQQVVRGDSAAYFCASSPGLAVGELFFGEGSRLTVL.

The gene calls are TRBV5-8 and TRBJ1-4; no definite D call. The germline V and J ends were trimmed by 1 base and 7 bases, with 8 bases remaining between them. CDR1 and CDR2 from the germline V gene are SGHTS and YDEGEE. The CDR3 extends over 13 amino acids. The CDR3 sequence: CASSLRGGEKLFF. The CDR3 DNA is TGTGCCAGCAGCTTGCGCGGCGGTGAAAAACTGTTTTTT.

The genes are TRBV30 and TRBJ2-5, with D possibly matching TRBD2 (6 bases). V shed 5 bases and J shed 7 bases, with 14 bases lying between them. The CDR3 consists of 12 residues. Germline values: CDR1 GTSNPN, CDR2 SVGIG (reference sequence). The CDR3 sequence is CAWGDPRGTQYF. In nucleotides, the CDR3 is TGTGCCTGGGGAGACCCGCGGGGGACCCAGTACTTC.

V gene TRBV6-2 or TRBV6-3 combines with J gene TRBJ2-7, with D uncertain. Germline V gene lookup returns CDR1 MNHEY and CDR2 SVGEGT. The length of the CDR3 is 13 residues. Trimming left V 6 bases short and J 5 bases short, with 14 bases between. The CDR3 region has the DNA TGTGCCAGCAGCCTTGTTACGGTGGACGAGCAGTACTTC. It yields the protein CASSLVTVDEQYF.

This clone has a single count. The chain recombines TRBV30 with TRBJ1-5; 7 bases agree with TRBD1. This CDR3 has 15 amino acids. The junction had 7 bases not matched to a gene; V was cut back by 3 bases and J by 2 bases. Germline CDR1 is GTSNPN and CDR2 is SVGIG (reference sequence). The CDR3 loop is CAWSRQGDGNQPQHF. Here the CDR3 DNA reads TGTGCCTGGAGCCGACAGGGAGACGGCAATCAGCCCCAGCATTTT.

This sequence joins TRBV6-5 and TRBJ2-7, with TRBD1 identical over 7 bases. Losses at the gene ends were 6 bases for V and 7 bases for J; bases not matched to a gene: 12. This CDR3 comprises 14 residues. Germline V gene lookup returns CDR1 MNHEY and CDR2 SVGAGI. The CDR3 protein is CASSPQGPLREQYF. In DNA, the CDR3 is TGTGCCAGCAGCCCACAGGGGCCTCTGAGAGAGCAGTACTTC.

The genes are TRBV19 and TRBJ1-2; TRBD1 aligns across 7 bases. J lost 4 bases, V lost 7 bases, and 3 bases had no gene match. Germline V gene sequence: CDR1 LNHDA, CDR2 SQIVND (reference sequence). This CDR3 is 12 amino acids long. The CDR3 nucleotides read TGTGCCAGTAACAGGGGAGGCTATGGCTACACCTTC. Its translation is CASNRGGYGYTF.

V gene TRBV6-5 combines with J gene TRBJ2-7, with D tentatively TRBD2 (6 bases). The germline V gene has CDR1 MNHEY and CDR2 SVGAGI. The CDR3 sequence is 14 residues long. V was trimmed by 6 bases and J by 5 bases, leaving 17 bases between them. DNA for the CDR3: TGTGCCAGCAGGGTGGGGCAGGGACTCCACGAGCAGTACTTC. Amino acids: CASRVGQGLHEQYF.